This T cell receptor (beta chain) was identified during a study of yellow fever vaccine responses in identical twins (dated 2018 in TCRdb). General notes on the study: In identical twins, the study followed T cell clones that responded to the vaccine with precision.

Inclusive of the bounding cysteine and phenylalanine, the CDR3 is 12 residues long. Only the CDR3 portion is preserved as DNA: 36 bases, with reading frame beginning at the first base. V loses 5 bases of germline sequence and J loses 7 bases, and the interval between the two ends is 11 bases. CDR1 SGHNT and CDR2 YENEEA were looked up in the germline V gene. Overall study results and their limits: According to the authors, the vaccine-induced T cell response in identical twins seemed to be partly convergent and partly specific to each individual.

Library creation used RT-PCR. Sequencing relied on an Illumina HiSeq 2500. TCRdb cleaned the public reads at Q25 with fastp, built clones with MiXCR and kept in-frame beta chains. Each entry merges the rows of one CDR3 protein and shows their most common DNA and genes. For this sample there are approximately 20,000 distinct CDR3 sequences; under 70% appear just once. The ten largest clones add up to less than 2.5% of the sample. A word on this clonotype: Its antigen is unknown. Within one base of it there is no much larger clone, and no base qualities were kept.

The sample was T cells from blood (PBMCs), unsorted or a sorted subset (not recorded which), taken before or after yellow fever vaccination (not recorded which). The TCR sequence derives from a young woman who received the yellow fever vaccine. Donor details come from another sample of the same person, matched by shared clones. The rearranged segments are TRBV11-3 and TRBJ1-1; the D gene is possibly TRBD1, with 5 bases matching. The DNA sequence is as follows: TGTGCCAGCAGCCCAGACAGAGATGAAGCTTTCTTT. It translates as CASSPDRDEAFF.